The entry that follows covers one T cell receptor beta chain sequence. This clonotype was counted many times. Its antigen remains unidentified. The sample holds no much larger clone one base away, and base qualities are not on file. Sequencing was performed on an Illumina NovaSeq 6000. TCRalpha and TCRbeta cDNA libraries were constructed by 5'RACE with constant-segment primers, with sample barcodes and unique molecular identifiers being introduced. Trizol reagent was used to extract RNA from every sample. Amplification of the libraries took two PCR steps, and the second step added a second sample barcode plus Illumina TruSeq adapters. Sequencing of the libraries was done on an Illumina NovaSeq, producing 2 x 150 bp paired-end reads. The paper's data handling went like this. Reads were demultiplexed and collapsed into UMI-guided consensus sequences with migec v1.2.7. Using mixcr v2.1.11, UMI consensuses were aligned to TRA and TRB V and J templates and then assembled into clonotypes. Expanded or contracted clonotypes were those called significant by both edgeR and NoisET, with noise models trained on biological replicates. For edgeR calls, a false discovery rate-adjusted p below 0.01 and a log2 fold-change threshold of 1 were applied. As an exploratory analysis of dynamics, max-normalized trajectories of the 1000 most abundant clonotypes were examined by PCA with hierarchical clustering. Separately sequenced CD4+ and CD8+ repertoires were used to assign a CD4 or CD8 phenotype to each responding clone. TCRdb trimmed the raw reads at Q25, called clones with MiXCR and kept productive beta chains. When rows share a CDR3 protein, they turn into one entry using the most common DNA and genes. For this entry, the V and J calls and clone size follow TCRdb and not the study's own pipeline. For this sample the table gives some 270,000 distinct CDR3 sequences, of which 15% were detected only once. Clones ranked in the top ten supply around 2% of the sample.

Ficoll-Paque density gradient centrifugation was used to isolate PBMCs. This sample was taken from a study of T-cell memory formation after mild COVID-19 (dated by TCRdb to the early 2020s). Background for the entire study: TCR sequence clusters from the two donors were found to be largely donor specific. The cohort was made up of two young adult volunteers, one female and one male, who were previously healthy. Longitudinal TCRalpha and TCRbeta repertoire sequencing tracked T-cell clones expanding and contracting after mild COVID-19 in a couple of donors.

The research as a whole found: Balanced CD4/CD8 phenotypes were observed for clones contracting from day 15 to 85, whereas a bias towards CD4+ was observed for a second wave of clones expanding from day 15 to 37. The study covered only a couple of mild cases, and larger cohorts including severe cases with pre-infection samples were considered necessary. Contracting CD4+ clones turned up mainly in the CM and EM memory subsets, whereas EMRA was where CD8+ clones were enriched. Some responding clones were detected in pre-infection memory, which suggested that pre-existing cross-reactive memory T cells had joined the SARS-CoV-2 response. SARS-CoV-2 specificity was not confirmed for the second-wave clones peaking on day 37.

Relative to germline, V is 5 bases shorter and J is 1 base shorter, with 11 bases between their ends. Sequences SGHTA (CDR1) and FQGNSA (CDR2) are obtained from the germline V gene. The CDR3, from cysteine to phenylalanine, totals 14 residues. Of all the DNA, just the CDR3 is kept, 42 bases in frame from base 1. Recombination joined TRBV7-2 with TRBJ2-5; the D gene remains uncertain. The clonotype was recovered from an adult woman who had mild COVID-19 (a few samples of this study predate the infection). The sample titles of this study are shuffled in the database, so cell type and time point are left out; the donor was told from shared clones. Sample: PBMCs or a T cell subset sorted from them (not recorded which). The CDR3: CASSQSRSQETQYF. The bases are TGTGCCAGCAGCCAGAGCAGATCCCAAGAGACCCAGTACTTC.